This entry features one TCR beta chain sequence. The CDR3 is 17 amino acids. V lost 7 bases and J lost 1; bases outside the gene matches: 13. The germline V gene has CDR1 SNHLY and CDR2 FYNNEI. TCRdb's copy holds only in-frame clones and misses some; the assay was immunoSEQ multiplex PCR. The repertoire holds more than 45,000 clones, roughly 82% seen once, with 2% to 3% in the top ten. The data were taken from a study of OX40 agonist ivuxolimab in advanced cancers. Here the sequenced sample was CD4+ or CD8+ T cells sorted from blood, taken in a trial of the OX40 agonist ivuxolimab. This rearrangement joins TRBV2 to TRBJ1-2; 9 positions match TRBD1. The sequence was obtained from an adult with an advanced solid tumor such as melanoma, head and neck, liver or kidney cancer. CDR3 sequence reads: CASNSGTGILDNYGYTF. The CDR3 nucleotides are TGTGCCAGCAATTCCGGGACAGGGATTCTGGATAACTATGGCTACACCTTC. Using reference TRBV2 and TRBJ1-2 for the parts outside the CDR3, the full variable domain is EPEVTQTPSHQVTQMGQEVILRCVPISNHLYFYWYRQILGQKVEFLVSFYNNEISEKSEIFDDQFSVERPDGSNFTLKIRSTKLEDSAMYFCASNSGTGILDNYGYTFGSGTRLTVV.